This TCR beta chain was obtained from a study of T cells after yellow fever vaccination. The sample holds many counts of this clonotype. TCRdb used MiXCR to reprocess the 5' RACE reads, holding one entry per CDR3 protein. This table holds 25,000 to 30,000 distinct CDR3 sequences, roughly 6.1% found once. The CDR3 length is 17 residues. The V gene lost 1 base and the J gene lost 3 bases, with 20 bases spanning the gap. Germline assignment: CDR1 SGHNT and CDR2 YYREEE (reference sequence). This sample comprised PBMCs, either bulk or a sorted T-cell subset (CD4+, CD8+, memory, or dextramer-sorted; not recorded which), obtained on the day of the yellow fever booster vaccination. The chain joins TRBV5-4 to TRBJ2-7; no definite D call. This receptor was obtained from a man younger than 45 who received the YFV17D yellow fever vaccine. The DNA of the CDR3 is TGTGCCAGCAGCTTGACTCCATCCGGGCTACTCATCTACGAGCAGTACTTC. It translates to CASSLTPSGLLIYEQYF.